The clone carrying this T cell receptor beta chain has just a few counts. Its antigen is undetermined. The sample comes from a study of T-cell memory formation after mild COVID-19. Notes on the study in general: Pre-infection memory already had some responding clones, implying cross-reactive memory joined.

The germline CDR1 and CDR2 sequences are KGHSY and FQNENV. The CDR3 covers 13 residues. The germline V and J ends were trimmed by 2 bases and 7 bases, with 8 bases remaining between them. Constant-segment-primed 5'RACE gave TCR alpha and TCR beta cDNA libraries with sample barcodes and UMIs. MiXCR, applied by TCRdb to the 5' RACE reads, yields one record per CDR3 protein. The data contain roughly 250,000 distinct CDR3 sequences, 16% of them seen just once; the ten biggest clones take up approximately 20%. This receptor was identified in a man aged 18 to 35 who had mild COVID-19 (a few samples of this study predate the infection). Cell type and time point are not known. Sequenced input: PBMCs or a T cell subset sorted from them (not recorded which). V is TRBV16 and J is TRBJ2-2, with D perhaps TRBD2 (6 bases). The CDR3 loop is CASSQRRDGELFF. DNA for the CDR3: TGTGCCAGCAGCCAAAGGAGGGACGGGGAGCTGTTTTTT.